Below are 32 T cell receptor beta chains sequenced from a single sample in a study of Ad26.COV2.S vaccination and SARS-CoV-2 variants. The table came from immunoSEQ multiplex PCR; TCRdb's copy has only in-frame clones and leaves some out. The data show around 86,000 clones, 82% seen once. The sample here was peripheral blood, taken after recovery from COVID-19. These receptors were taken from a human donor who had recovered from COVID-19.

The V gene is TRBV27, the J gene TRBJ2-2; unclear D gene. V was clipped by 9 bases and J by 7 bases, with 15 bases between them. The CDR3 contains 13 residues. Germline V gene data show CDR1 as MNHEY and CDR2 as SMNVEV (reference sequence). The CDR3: CARENPKHGELFF. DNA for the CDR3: TGTGCCAGAGAGAACCCAAAACACGGGGAGCTGTTTTTT.

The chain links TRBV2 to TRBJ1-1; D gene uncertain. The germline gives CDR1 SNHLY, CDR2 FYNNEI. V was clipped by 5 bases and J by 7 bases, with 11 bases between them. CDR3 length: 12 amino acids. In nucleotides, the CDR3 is TGTGCCAGCAGTTTTGAACTTGGTGAAGCTTTCTTT. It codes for CASSFELGEAFF.

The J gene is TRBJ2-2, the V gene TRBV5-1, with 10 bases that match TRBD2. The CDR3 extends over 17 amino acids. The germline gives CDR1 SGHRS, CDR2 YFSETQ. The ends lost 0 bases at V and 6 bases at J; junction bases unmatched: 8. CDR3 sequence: CASSLVRLAGAPGELFF. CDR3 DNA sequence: TGCGCCAGCAGCTTGGTGCGCCTAGCGGGAGCCCCCGGGGAGCTGTTTTTT.

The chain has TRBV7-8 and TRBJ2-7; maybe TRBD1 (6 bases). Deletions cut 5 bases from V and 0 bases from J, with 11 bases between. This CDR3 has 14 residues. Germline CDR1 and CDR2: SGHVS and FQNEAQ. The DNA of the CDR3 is TGTGCCAGCAGCGATACAGGGAGCTCCTACGAGCAGTACTTC. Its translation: CASSDTGSSYEQYF. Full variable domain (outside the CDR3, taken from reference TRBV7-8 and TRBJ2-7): GAGVSQSPRYKVAKRGQDVALRCDPISGHVSLFWYQQALGQGPEFLTYFQNEAQLDKSGLPSDRFFAERPEGSVSTLKIQRTQQEDSAVYLCASSDTGSSYEQYFGPGTRLTVT.

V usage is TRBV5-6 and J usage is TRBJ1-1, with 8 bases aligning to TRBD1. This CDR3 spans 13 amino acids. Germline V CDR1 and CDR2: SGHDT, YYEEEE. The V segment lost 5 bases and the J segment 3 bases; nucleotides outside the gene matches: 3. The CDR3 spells CASRPQGDTEAFF. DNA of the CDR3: TGTGCCAGCAGACCACAGGGGGACACTGAAGCTTTCTTT.

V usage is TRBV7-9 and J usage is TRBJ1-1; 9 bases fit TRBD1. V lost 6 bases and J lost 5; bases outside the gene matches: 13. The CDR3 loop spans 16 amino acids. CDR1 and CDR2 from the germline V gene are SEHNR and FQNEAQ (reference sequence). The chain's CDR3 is CASRNPRTGVGTEAFF. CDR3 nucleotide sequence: TGTGCCAGCAGGAATCCCCGGACAGGGGTGGGGACTGAAGCTTTCTTT.

The CDR3 sequence is CASSLRQKSYEQYF. CDR3 DNA sequence: TGTGCCAGCAGTTTACGGCAGAAGTCCTACGAGCAGTACTTC. The V call is TRBV28, the J call TRBJ2-7; D gene uncertain. Germline assignment: CDR1 MDHEN and CDR2 SYDVKM. Trimming shortened V by 2 bases and J by 1 base, and 9 bases separated the two germline ends. The CDR3 is 14 amino acids.

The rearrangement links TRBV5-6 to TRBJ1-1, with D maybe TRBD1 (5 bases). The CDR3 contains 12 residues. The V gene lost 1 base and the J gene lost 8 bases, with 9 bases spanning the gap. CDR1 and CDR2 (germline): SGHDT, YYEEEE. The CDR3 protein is CASSLLQAEAFF. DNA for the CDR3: TGTGCCAGCAGCTTGTTACAGGCAGAAGCTTTCTTT.

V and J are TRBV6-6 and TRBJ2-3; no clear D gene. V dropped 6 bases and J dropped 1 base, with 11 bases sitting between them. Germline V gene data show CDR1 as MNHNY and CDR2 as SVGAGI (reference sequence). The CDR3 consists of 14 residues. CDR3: CASRDPGRTDTQYF. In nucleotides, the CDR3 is TGTGCCAGCAGGGATCCGGGCCGCACAGATACGCAGTATTTT.

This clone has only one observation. Here the CDR3 DNA reads TGTGCCAGCAGCTTACGAGTTGGCGGTACGCAGTATTTT. Residues: CASSLRVGGTQYF. The rearrangement joins TRBV7-2 to TRBJ2-3; D gene ambiguous. The V gene lost 2 bases and the J gene lost 8 bases, with 11 bases spanning the gap. Germline V lookup: CDR1 SGHTA, CDR2 FQGNSA. The CDR3 has 13 residues.

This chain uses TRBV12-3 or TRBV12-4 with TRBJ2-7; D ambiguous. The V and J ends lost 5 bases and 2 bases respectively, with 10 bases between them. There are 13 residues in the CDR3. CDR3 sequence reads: CASSPEPAYEQYF. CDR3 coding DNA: TGTGCCAGCAGTCCCGAGCCCGCCTACGAGCAGTACTTC.

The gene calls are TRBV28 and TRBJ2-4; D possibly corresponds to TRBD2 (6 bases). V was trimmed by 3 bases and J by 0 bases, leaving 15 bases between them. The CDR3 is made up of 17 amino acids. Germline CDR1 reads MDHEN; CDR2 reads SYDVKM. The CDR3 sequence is CASSFYGSGVAKNIQYF. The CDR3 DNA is TGTGCCAGCAGTTTTTACGGGTCGGGAGTAGCCAAAAACATTCAGTACTTC.

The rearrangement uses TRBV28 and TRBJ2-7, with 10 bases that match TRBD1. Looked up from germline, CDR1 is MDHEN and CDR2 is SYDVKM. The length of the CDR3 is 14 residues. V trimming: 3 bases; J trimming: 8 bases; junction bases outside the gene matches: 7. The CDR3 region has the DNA TGTGCCAGCAGTTTCGACAGGGGGCGCCCTCAGCAGTACTTC. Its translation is CASSFDRGRPQQYF.

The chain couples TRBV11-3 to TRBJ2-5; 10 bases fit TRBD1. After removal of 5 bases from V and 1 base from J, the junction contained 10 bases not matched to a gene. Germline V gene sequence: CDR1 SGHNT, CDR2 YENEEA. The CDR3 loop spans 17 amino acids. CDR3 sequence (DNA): TGTGCCAGCAGCCCGACTTGGGGGGACAGGGGCCAAGAGACCCAGTACTTC. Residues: CASSPTWGDRGQETQYF.

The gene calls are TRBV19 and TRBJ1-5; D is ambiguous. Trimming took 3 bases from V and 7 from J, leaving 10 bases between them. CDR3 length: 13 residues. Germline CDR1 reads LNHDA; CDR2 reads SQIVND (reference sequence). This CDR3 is CASSMVLGQPQHF. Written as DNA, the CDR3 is TGTGCCAGTAGTATGGTCCTGGGCCAGCCCCAGCATTTT.

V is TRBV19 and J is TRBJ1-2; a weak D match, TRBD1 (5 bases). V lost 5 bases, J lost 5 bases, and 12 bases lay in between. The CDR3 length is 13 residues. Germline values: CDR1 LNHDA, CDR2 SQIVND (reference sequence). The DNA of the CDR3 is TGTGCCAGTAGTCCTGACGGGGGGTATGGCTACACCTTC. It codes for CASSPDGGYGYTF.

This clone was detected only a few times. The CDR3, as DNA: TGTGCCAGTAGGACTAGCGGGAGGCGGAATGAGCAGTTCTTC. This codes for CASRTSGRRNEQFF. The V and J genes are TRBV10-3 and TRBJ2-1; 14 bases line up with TRBD2. V lost 10 bases and J lost 7; bases outside the gene matches: 6. Germline V gene lookup returns CDR1 ENHRY and CDR2 SYGVKD. CDR3 length: 14 residues.

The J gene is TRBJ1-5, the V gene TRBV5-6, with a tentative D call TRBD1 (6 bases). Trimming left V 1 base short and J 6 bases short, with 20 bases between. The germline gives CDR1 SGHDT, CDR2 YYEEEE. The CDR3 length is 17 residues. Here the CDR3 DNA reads TGTGCCAGCAGCTTGTCCCGGGGGGCGGATGTGAGTCAGCCCCAGCATTTT. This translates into CASSLSRGADVSQPQHF.

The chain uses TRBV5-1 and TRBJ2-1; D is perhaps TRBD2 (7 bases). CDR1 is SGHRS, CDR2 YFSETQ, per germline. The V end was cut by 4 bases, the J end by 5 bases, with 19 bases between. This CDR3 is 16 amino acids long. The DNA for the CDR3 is TGCGCCAGCAGCCCCCTCGGGGGGCCCCCGGACAATGAGCAGTTCTTC. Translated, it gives CASSPLGGPPDNEQFF.

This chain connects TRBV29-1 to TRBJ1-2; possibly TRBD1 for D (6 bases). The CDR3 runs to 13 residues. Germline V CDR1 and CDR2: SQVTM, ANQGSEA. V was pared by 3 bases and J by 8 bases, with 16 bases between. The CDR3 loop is CSVDRGQLEGYTF. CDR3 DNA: TGCAGCGTTGATCGGGGGCAACTCGAAGGCTACACCTTC.

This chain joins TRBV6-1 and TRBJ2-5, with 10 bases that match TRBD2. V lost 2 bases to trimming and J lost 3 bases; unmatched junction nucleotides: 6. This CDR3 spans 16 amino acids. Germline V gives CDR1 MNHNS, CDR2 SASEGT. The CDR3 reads CASSELASGSKETQYF. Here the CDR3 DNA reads TGTGCCAGCAGTGAACTGGCTAGCGGGAGTAAAGAGACCCAGTACTTC.

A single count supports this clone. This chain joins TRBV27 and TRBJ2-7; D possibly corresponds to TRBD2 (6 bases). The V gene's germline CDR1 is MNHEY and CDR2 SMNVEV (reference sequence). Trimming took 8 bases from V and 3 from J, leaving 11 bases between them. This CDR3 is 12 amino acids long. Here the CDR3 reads CASGDSFYEQYF. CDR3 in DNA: TGTGCCAGCGGGGACTCCTTCTACGAGCAGTACTTC.

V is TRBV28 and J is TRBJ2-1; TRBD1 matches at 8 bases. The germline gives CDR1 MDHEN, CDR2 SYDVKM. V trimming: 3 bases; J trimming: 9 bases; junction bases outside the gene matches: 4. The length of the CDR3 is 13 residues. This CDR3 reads CASSLVRGLEQFF. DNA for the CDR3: TGTGCCAGCAGTTTGGTCAGGGGGCTTGAGCAGTTCTTC.

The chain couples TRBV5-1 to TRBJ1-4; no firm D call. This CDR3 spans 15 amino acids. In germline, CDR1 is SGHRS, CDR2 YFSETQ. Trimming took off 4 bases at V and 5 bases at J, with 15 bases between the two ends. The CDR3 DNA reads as TGCGCCAGCAGCCAGGACGGCCTCCTAAATGAAAAACTGTTTTTT. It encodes CASSQDGLLNEKLFF.

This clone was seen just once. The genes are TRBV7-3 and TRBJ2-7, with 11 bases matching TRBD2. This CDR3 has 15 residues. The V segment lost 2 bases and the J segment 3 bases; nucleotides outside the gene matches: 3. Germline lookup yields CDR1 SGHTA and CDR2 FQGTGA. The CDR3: CASSLSGTSGYEQYF. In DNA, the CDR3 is TGTGCCAGCAGCTTATCCGGGACTAGCGGCTACGAGCAGTACTTC.

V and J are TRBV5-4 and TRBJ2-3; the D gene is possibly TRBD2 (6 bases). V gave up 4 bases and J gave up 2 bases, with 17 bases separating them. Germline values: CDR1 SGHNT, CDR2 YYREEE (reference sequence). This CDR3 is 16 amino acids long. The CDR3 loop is CASSPLLRGTTDTQYF. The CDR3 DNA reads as TGTGCCAGCAGCCCCCTGTTGCGGGGAACCACAGATACGCAGTATTTT. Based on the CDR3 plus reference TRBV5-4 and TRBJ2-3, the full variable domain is ETGVTQSPTHLIKTRGQQVTLRCSSQSGHNTVSWYQQALGQGPQFIFQYYREEENGRGNFPPRFSGLQFPNYSSELNVNALELDDSALYLCASSPLLRGTTDTQYFGPGTRLTVL.

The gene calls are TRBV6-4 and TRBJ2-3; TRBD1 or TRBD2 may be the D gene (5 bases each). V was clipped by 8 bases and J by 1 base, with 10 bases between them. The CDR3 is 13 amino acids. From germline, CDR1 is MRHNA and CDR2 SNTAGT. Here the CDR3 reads CASRGGRTDTQYF. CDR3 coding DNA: TGTGCCAGCCGGGGCGGGCGCACAGATACGCAGTATTTT.

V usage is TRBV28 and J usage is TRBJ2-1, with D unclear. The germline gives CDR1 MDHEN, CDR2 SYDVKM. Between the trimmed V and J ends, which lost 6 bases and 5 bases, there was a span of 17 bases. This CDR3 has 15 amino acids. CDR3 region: CASRLSEYRDNEQFF. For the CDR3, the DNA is TGTGCCAGCAGACTTTCCGAATATAGGGACAATGAGCAGTTCTTC.

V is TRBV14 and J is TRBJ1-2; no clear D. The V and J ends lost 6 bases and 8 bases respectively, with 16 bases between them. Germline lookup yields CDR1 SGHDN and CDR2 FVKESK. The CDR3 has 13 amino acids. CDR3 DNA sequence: TGTGCCAGCAGTCAAACCGTCAGTGGGGGCTACACCTTC. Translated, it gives CASSQTVSGGYTF.

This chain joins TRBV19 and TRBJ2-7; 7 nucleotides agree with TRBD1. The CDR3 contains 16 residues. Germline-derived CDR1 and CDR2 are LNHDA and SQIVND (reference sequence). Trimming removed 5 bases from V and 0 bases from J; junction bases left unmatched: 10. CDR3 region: CASSHLQGQSSYEQYF. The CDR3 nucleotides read TGTGCCAGTAGTCATCTACAGGGACAGAGCTCCTACGAGCAGTACTTC.

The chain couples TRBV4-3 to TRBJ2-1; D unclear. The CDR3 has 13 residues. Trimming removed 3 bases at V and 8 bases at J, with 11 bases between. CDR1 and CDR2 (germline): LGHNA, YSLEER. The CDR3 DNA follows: TGCGCCAGCAGCCAGGCAAACCTGGATGAGCAGTTCTTC. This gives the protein CASSQANLDEQFF.

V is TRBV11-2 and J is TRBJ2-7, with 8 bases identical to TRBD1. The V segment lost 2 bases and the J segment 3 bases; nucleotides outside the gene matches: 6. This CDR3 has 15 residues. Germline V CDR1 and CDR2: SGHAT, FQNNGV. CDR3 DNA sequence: TGTGCCAGCAGCTTATCAGGGACAGGCCTCTACGAGCAGTACTTC. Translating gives CASSLSGTGLYEQYF.